Following are 8 T cell receptor beta chains from one sample sequenced in a study of CD8 T cells in ankylosing spondylitis. MiXCR was run by TCRdb on the 5' RACE reads, yielding one entry per CDR3 protein. Of roughly 700,000 distinct CDR3 sequences listed, roughly 20% were seen once; the top ten hold around a fifth. Study-wide findings and caveats: Characteristic, it appeared, of ankylosing spondylitis blood was a TCR beta motif of 7 or 8 highly homologous variants.

The antigens these receptors bind are not known. Sequenced input: blood, either unsorted or a sorted T cell fraction (not recorded which). The origin of the receptors is a male donor with ankylosing spondylitis.

The chain recombines TRBV7-2 with TRBJ2-7, with no clear D. The CDR3 runs to 13 residues. Per germline, CDR1 SGHTA and CDR2 FQGNSA. Trimming removed 4 bases at V and 1 base at J, with 8 bases between. The CDR3 loop reads CASSSVISYEQYF. CDR3 nucleotides: TGTGCCAGCAGCTCCGTCATATCCTACGAGCAGTACTTC.

This clonotype turned up a few times. This chain joins TRBV14 and TRBJ2-7; a possible D gene is TRBD2 (6 bases). V lost 5 bases, J lost 5 bases, and 13 bases lay in between. The CDR3 is 13 amino acids. CDR1 and CDR2 (germline): SGHDN, FVKESK. The chain's CDR3 is CASSAGFRHEQYF. CDR3 coding DNA: TGTGCCAGCAGCGCGGGGTTTCGGCACGAGCAGTACTTC.

In this sample, this clonotype turned up many times. Written as DNA, the CDR3 is TGTGCCAGCAGGGCACTACAGGGTGGGAACACTGAAGCTTTCTTT. It yields the protein CASRALQGGNTEAFF. The rearrangement joins TRBV6-1 to TRBJ1-1, with TRBD1 as a possible D gene (6 bases). The CDR3 length is 15 residues. Looked up from germline, CDR1 is MNHNS and CDR2 is SASEGT. The V and J ends lost 6 bases and 1 base respectively, with 15 bases between them.

V and J are TRBV2 and TRBJ2-3; possibly TRBD1 or TRBD2 for D (5 bases each). Germline CDR1 and CDR2: SNHLY and FYNNEI. This CDR3 is 17 amino acids long. Between the trimmed V and J ends, which lost 3 bases and 2 bases, there was a span of 18 bases. The CDR3 coding sequence is TGTGCCAGCAGTGAGGGGGAGATTAGCGTTTTCACAGATACGCAGTATTTT. Translating gives CASSEGEISVFTDTQYF.

Only a few counts were recorded for this clonotype. This chain uses TRBV20-1 with TRBJ1-5, with D possibly matching TRBD1 (5 bases). Trimming shortened V by 0 bases and J by 0 bases, and 12 bases separated the two germline ends. This CDR3 spans 16 amino acids. The germline CDR1 and CDR2 sequences are DFQATT and SNEGSKA (reference sequence). For the CDR3, the DNA is TGCAGTGCTAGAGATTTCGGGGACTCTAGCAATCAGCCCCAGCATTTT. This translates into CSARDFGDSSNQPQHF.

This clonotype was observed a few times. The gene calls are TRBV3-1 and TRBJ2-2, with 9 positions matching TRBD2. The CDR3 is 16 amino acids. With V trimmed by 0 bases and J by 2 bases, 1 base remained unmatched. Per the germline V gene, CDR1 is LGHDT and CDR2 is YNNKEL (reference sequence). CDR3 nucleotides: TGTGCCAGCAGCCAAGAGGGACTAGCTAACACCGGGGAGCTGTTTTTT. Protein sequence: CASSQEGLANTGELFF.

The rearrangement uses TRBV28 and TRBJ2-3; D may be TRBD2 (6 bases). Trimming removed 6 bases from V and 0 bases from J, with 16 bases in between. This CDR3 is built from 16 residues. Germline CDR1 is MDHEN and CDR2 is SYDVKM. CDR3 in amino acids: CASSLPWGESTDTQYF. CDR3 in DNA: TGTGCCAGCAGCCTCCCCTGGGGGGAAAGCACAGATACGCAGTATTTT.

The sample holds a few counts of this clonotype. The chain joins TRBV4-1 to TRBJ2-3; 14 bases agree with TRBD2. The V and J ends lost 2 bases and 0 bases, in that order; junction bases with no gene match: 4. CDR1 is MGHRA, CDR2 YSYEKL, per germline. The CDR3 is made up of 18 amino acids. The DNA of the CDR3 is TGCGCCAGCAGCCAACTTAGGACTAGCGGGAGGAGCACAGATACGCAGTATTTT. Amino acids: CASSQLRTSGRSTDTQYF.